Sequencing of this TCR beta chain was carried out in a study of T cells after yellow fever vaccination. TCRdb called the 5' RACE reads again in MiXCR, with one record for every CDR3 protein. The sample yields roughly 500,000 distinct CDR3 sequences, roughly a fifth seen once. This TCR derives from a man aged 25 to 40 who received the YFV17D yellow fever vaccine. The sample consisted of PBMCs, taken 15 days after the yellow fever booster vaccination.

The DNA of the CDR3 is TGTGCCACCTCCCCCGGGGGCGGGAGTGCCGTCTACGAGCAGTACTTC. Its protein product is CATSPGGGSAVYEQYF. V and J are TRBV7-6 and TRBJ2-7; TRBD2 is a possible D gene (7 bases). In germline, CDR1 is SGHVS, CDR2 FNYEAQ. This CDR3 spans 16 amino acids. Between the trimmed V and J ends, which lost 10 bases and 3 bases, there was a span of 25 bases.